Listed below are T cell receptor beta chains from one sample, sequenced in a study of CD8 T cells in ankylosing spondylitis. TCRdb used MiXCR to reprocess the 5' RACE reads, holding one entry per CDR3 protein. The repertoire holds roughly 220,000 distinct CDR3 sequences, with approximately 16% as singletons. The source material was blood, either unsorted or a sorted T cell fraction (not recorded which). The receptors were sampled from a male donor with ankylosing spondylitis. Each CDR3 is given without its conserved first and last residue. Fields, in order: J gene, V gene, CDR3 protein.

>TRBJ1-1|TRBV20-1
SAKIPGGTEAF
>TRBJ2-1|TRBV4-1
ASSQDDEDGASGGPFYNEQF
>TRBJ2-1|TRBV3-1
ASSQVILNEQF
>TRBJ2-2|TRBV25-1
ASSESGGPGELF
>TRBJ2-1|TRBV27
ASRSSYNEQF
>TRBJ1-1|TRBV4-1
ASSSNRENTEAF
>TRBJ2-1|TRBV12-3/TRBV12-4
ASSLTGGWVEQF
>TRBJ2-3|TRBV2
ASTAGEEDTQY
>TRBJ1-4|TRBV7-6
ASSSDTKKLF
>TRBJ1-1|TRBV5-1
ASSLAFPNTEAF
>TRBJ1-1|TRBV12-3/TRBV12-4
ASRETENTEAF
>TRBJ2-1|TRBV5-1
ASSVAVYNEQF
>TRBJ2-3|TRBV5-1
ASSPSEGTTTDTQY
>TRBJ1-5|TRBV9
ASSPGDDYQPQH
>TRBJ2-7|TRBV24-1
ATSDPRDNSYEQY
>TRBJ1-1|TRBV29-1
SVEARTEAF
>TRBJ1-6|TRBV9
ASSEGGPRSPLH
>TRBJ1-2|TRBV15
ATSRSSTGSNYGYT
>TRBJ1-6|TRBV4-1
ASSQEPTGPSPLH
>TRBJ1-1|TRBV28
ASSFGGMAGAF
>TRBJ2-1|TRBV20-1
SARDGMRTSAHSYNEQF
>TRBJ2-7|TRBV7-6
ASSDRVSPYEQY
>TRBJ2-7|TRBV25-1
ASSELPSYEQY
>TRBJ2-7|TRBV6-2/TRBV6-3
ASSTGGGPTYEQY
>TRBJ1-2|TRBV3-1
ASSPPNDRAAAYGYT
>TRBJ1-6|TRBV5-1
ASSWDGSSPLH
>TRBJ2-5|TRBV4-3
ASSPDLSTLETQY
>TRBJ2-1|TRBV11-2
ASTWGKTGRDNEQF
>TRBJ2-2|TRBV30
AWAGVGELF